One TCR beta chain is described in this entry. What it binds is not known. This entry comes from a study of persistence of HIV-infected CD4 T cells. Anti-CD3/anti-CD28 beads served as a nonspecific positive control stimulus. Sorting selected CD4+ T cells upregulating both CD40 ligand and CD69. For around 17 hours, CD8-depleted PBMCs received anti-CD28/CD49d costimulation, a CD40-blocking antibody and enfuvirtide. The immunoSEQ assay was version 4, run in survey mode. Some clones are missing from TCRdb's copy, which holds only in-frame ones; the method was immunoSEQ multiplex PCR. The sample includes 40,000 to 55,000 clones, about 88% of them seen just once. Study conclusions and caveats: Degenerate expanded CDR3beta sequences were enriched among CMV- and Gag-responding cells. Bulk TCR data could not be restricted to HIV-1-infected CMV-responding cells.

The specimen was CD4+ T cells sorted from PBMCs after roughly 18-hour stimulation, collected from a patient who received antiretroviral therapy. The receptor's source is an adult woman with HIV who was CMV-seropositive.

Written as DNA, the CDR3 is TGTGCCTGGAGCAGGGTCGCTAACTATGGCTACACCTTC. Protein sequence: CAWSRVANYGYTF. The chain has TRBV30 and TRBJ1-2; tentatively, D is TRBD1 (5 bases). The length of the CDR3 is 13 residues. Germline values: CDR1 GTSNPN, CDR2 SVGIG (reference sequence). Trimming pared 3 bases from V and 0 bases from J, leaving 8 bases between.